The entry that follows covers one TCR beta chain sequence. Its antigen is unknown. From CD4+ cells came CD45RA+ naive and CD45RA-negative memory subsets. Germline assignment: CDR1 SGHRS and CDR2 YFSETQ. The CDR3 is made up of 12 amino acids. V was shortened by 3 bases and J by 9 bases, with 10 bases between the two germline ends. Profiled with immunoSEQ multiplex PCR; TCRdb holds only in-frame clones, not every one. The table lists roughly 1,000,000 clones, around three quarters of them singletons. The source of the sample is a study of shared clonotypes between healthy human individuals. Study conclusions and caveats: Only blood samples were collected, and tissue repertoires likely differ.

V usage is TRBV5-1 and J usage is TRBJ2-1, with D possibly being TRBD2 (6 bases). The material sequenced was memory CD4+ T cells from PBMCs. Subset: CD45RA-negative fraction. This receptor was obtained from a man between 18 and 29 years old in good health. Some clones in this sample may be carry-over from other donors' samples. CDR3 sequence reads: CASSSGVSEQFF. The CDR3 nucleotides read TGCGCCAGCAGCTCGGGAGTCAGTGAGCAGTTCTTC.